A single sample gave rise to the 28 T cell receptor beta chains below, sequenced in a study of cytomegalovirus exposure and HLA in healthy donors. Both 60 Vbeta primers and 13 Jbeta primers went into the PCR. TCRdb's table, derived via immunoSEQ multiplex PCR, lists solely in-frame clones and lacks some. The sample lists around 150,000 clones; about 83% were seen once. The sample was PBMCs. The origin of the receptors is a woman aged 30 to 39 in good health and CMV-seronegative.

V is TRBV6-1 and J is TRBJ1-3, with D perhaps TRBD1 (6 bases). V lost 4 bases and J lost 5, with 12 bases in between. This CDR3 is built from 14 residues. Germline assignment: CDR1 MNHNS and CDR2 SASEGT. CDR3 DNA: TGTGCCAGCAGTGGGTGGACAGTTAGAAACACCATATATTTT. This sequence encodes CASSGWTVRNTIYF.

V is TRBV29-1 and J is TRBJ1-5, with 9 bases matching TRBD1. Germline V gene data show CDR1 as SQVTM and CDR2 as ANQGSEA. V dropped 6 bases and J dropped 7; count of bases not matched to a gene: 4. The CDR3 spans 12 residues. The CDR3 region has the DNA TGCAGCGTCGGGACAGGGAGGCAGCCCCAGCATTTT. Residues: CSVGTGRQPQHF.

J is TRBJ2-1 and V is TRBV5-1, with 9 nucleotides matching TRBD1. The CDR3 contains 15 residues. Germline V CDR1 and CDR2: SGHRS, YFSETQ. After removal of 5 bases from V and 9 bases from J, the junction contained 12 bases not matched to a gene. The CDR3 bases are TGCGCCAGCAGATACCGGGACAGGGTTATAGGTGAGCAGTTCTTC. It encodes CASRYRDRVIGEQFF.

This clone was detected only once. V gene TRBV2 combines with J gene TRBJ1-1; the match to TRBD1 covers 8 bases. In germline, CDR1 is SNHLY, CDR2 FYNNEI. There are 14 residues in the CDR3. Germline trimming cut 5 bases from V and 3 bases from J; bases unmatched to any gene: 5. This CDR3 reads CASSRTGLDTEAFF. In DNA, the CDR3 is TGTGCCAGCAGTCGGACAGGGCTGGACACTGAAGCTTTCTTT.

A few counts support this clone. CDR3 DNA: TGTGCCAGCAGGGAGGTGGAAGCTGAAGCTTTCTTT. It translates to CASREVEAEAFF. The V and J genes are TRBV6-5 and TRBJ1-1; D unresolved. The CDR3 length is 12 residues. Germline loops: CDR1 MNHEY, CDR2 SVGAGI. Trimming stripped 6 bases from V and 6 bases from J, with 11 bases between.

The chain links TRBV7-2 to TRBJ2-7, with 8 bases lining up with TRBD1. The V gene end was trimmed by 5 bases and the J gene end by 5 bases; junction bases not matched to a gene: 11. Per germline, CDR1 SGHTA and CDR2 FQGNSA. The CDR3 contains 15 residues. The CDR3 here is CASSRLSGQGHEQYF. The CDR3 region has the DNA TGTGCCAGCAGCCGACTCTCCGGACAGGGCCACGAGCAGTACTTC.

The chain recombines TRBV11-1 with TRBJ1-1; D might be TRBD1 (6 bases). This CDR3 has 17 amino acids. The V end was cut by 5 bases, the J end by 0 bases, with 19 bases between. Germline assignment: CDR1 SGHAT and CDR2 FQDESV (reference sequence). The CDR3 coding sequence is TGTGCCAGCAGCCCTGGGGGGCGGGAGTCAATGAACACTGAAGCTTTCTTT. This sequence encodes CASSPGGRESMNTEAFF.

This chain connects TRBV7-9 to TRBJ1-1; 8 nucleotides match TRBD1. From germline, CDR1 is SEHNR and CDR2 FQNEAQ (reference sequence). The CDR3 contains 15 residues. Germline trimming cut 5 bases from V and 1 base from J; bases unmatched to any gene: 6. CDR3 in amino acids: CASSLQGQANTEAFF. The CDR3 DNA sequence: TGTGCCAGCAGCCTGCAGGGACAGGCGAACACTGAAGCTTTCTTT.

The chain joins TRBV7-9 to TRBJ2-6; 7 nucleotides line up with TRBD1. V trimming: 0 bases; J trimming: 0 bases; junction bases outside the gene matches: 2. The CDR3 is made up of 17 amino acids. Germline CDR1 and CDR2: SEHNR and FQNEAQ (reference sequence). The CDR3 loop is CASSLAGQVSGANVLTF. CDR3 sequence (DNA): TGTGCCAGCAGCTTAGCTGGACAGGTCTCTGGGGCCAACGTCCTGACTTTC.

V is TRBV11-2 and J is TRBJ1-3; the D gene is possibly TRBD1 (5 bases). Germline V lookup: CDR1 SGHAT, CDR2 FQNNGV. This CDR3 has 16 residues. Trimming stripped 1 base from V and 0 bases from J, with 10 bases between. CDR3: CASSLVGGISGNTIYF. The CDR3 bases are TGTGCCAGCAGCTTAGTGGGGGGGATCTCTGGAAACACCATATATTTT.

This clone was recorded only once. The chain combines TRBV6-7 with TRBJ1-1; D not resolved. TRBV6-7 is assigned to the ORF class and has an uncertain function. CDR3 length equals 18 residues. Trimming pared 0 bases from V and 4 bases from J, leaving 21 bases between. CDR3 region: CASSYSPEYREMGTEAFF. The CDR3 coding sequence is TGTGCCAGCAGTTACTCTCCAGAATACAGAGAAATGGGCACTGAAGCTTTCTTT.

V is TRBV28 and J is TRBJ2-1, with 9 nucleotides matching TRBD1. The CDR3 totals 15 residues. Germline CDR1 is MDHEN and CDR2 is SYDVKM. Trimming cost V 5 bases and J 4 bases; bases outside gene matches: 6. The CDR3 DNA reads TGTGCCAGCAGTCCCCGGACAGGGGCTTACAATGAGCAGTTCTTC. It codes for CASSPRTGAYNEQFF. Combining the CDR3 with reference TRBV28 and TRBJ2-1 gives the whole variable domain DVKVTQSSRYLVKRTGEKVFLECVQDMDHENMFWYRQDPGLGLRLIYFSYDVKMKEKGDIPEGYSVSREKKERFSLILESASTNQTSMYLCASSPRTGAYNEQFFGPGTRLTVL.

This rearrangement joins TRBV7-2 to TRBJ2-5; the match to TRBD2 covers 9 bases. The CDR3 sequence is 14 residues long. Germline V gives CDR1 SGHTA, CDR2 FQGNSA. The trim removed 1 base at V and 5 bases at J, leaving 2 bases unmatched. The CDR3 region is CASSLGLAGETQYF. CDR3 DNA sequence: TGTGCCAGCAGCTTAGGGCTAGCGGGGGAGACCCAGTACTTC.

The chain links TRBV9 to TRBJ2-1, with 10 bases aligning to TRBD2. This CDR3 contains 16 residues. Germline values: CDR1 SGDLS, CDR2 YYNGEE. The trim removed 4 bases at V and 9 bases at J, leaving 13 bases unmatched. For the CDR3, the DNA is TGTGCCAGCAGCATGACCGGGACTAGCGTTTTAGGTGAGCAGTTCTTC. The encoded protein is CASSMTGTSVLGEQFF.

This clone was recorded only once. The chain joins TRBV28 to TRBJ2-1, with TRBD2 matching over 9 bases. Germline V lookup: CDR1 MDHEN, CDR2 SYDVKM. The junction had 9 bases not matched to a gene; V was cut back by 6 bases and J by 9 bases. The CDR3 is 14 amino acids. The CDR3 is CASSNPGLAGEQFF. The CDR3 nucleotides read TGTGCCAGCAGCAACCCGGGACTAGCAGGTGAGCAGTTCTTC.

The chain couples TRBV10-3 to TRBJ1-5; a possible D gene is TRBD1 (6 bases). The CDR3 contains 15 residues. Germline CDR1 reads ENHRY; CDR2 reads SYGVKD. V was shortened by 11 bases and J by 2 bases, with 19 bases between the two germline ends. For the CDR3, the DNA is TGTGCCTCCCGGCTAGGGGGAATCGGCAATCAGCCCCAGCATTTT. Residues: CASRLGGIGNQPQHF.

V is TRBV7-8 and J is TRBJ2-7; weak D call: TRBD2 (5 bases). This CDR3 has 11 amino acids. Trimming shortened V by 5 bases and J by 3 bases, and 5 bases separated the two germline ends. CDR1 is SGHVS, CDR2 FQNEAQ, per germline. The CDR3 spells CASSDYYEQYF. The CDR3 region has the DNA TGTGCCAGCAGCGACTACTACGAGCAGTACTTC.

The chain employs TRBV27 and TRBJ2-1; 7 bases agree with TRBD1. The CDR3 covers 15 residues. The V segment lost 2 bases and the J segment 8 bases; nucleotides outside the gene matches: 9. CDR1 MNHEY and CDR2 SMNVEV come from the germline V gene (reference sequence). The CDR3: CASSLRGQVLDEQFF. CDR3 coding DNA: TGTGCCAGCAGTTTAAGAGGACAGGTCTTAGATGAGCAGTTCTTC.

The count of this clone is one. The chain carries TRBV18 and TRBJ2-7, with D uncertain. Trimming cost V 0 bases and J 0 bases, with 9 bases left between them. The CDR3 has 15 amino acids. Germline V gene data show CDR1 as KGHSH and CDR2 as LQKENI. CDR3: CASSPPPESSYEQYF. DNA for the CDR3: TGTGCCAGCTCACCACCGCCAGAAAGCTCCTACGAGCAGTACTTC.

CDR3 in amino acids: CASSQEVQGPNEKLFF. The CDR3 nucleotides are TGCGCCAGCAGCCAGGAGGTACAGGGACCTAATGAAAAACTGTTTTTT. The chain links TRBV4-1 to TRBJ1-4; perhaps TRBD1 as D (6 bases). V was cut by 3 bases and J by 3 bases, with 14 bases left in between. There are 16 residues in the CDR3. Germline CDR1 MGHRA, CDR2 YSYEKL.

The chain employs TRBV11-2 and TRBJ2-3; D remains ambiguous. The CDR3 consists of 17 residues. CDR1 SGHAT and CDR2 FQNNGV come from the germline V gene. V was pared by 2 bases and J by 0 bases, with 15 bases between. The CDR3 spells CASSLQYDPLSTDTQYF. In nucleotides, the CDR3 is TGTGCCAGCAGCTTACAGTATGATCCCCTCAGCACAGATACGCAGTATTTT.

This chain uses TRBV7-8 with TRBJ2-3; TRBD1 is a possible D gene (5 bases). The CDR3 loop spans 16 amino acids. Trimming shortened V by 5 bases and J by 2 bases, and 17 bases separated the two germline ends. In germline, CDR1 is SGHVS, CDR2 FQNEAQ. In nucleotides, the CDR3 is TGTGCCAGCAGCCGTAAGGACACCTTAGTCACAGATACGCAGTATTTT. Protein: CASSRKDTLVTDTQYF.

CDR3 sequence (DNA): TGTGCCTGGAGTCGACAGACCCAAGAGACCCAGTACTTC. Translated: CAWSRQTQETQYF. The chain uses TRBV30 and TRBJ2-5; D might be TRBD1 (5 bases). With 2 bases removed from V and 1 base from J, the gap between germline ends came to 8 bases. The CDR3 extends over 13 amino acids. Per germline, CDR1 GTSNPN and CDR2 SVGIG (reference sequence).

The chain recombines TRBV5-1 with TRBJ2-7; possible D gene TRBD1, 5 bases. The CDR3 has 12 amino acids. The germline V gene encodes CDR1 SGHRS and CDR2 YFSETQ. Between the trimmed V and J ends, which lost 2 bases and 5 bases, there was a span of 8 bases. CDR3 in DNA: TGCGCCAGCAGCTTCCAGGGTGACGAGCAGTACTTC. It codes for CASSFQGDEQYF. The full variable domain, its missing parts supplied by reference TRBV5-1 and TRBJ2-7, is KAGVTQTPRYLIKTRGQQVTLSCSPISGHRSVSWYQQTPGQGLQFLFEYFSETQRNKGNFPGRFSGRQFSNSRSEMNVSTLELGDSALYLCASSFQGDEQYFGPGTRLTVT.

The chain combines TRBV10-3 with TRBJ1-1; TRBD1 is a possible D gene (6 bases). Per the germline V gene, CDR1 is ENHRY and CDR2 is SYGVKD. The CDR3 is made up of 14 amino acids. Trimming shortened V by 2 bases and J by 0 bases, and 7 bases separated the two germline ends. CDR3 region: CAISERTVNTEAFF. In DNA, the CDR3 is TGTGCCATCAGTGAGAGGACAGTGAACACTGAAGCTTTCTTT.

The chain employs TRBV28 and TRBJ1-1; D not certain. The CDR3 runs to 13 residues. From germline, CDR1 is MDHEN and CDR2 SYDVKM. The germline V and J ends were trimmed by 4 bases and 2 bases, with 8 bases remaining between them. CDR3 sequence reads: CASSSRSNTEAFF. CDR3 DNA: TGTGCCAGCAGTTCGCGCTCTAACACTGAAGCTTTCTTT.

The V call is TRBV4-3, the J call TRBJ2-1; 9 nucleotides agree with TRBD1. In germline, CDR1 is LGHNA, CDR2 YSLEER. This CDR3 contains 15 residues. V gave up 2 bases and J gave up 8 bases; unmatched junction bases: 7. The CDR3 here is CASSQPGTGSYEQFF. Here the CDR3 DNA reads TGCGCCAGCAGCCAACCCGGGACAGGGTCTTATGAGCAGTTCTTC.

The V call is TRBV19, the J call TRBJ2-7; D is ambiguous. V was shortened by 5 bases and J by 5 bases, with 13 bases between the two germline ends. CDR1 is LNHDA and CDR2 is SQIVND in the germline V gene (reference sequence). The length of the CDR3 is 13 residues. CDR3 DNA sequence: TGTGCCAGTAGTCCTAGGAACATCAACGAGCAGTACTTC. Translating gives CASSPRNINEQYF.